Listed below are T cell receptor beta chains from one sample, sequenced in a study of shared T cell receptors in the human thymus. Assay used: immunoSEQ multiplex PCR; TCRdb lists only in-frame clones, some missing. The table includes approximately 730,000 clones, over 75% detected once. The sample also formed part of further work on human thymus T cells.

Specimen: thymocytes. The receptors come from a girl less than two years old with a congenital heart defect. Both conserved end residues are part of each CDR3. The D gene is left open where the match is weak. For some rows the clone size is stated as once, few or many, or as a class when expanded; others skip it.

V gene	J gene	D gene	clone size	CDR3 DNA	CDR3 protein
TRBV14	TRBJ1-2	NA	NA	TGTGCCAGCAGCCCCTTGCGGATCTCCTATGGCTACACCTTC	CASSPLRISYGYTF
TRBV7-3	TRBJ2-7	TRBD2	once	TGTGCCAGCAGCGGAGGACTAGCGGGGGAATACGAGCAGTACTTC	CASSGGLAGEYEQYF
TRBV5-4	TRBJ1-4	TRBD1	NA	TGTGCCAGCAGCACGGGACAGGGCGAAACTGAAAAACTGTTTTTT	CASSTGQGETEKLFF
TRBV7-5	TRBJ1-4	NA	once	TGTGCCAGAAGCCCTGGGGGGTCTACGAGGGAAAAACTGTTTTTT	CARSPGGSTREKLFF
TRBV15	TRBJ1-4	NA	NA	TGTGCCACCAGCAGAGATACTGGGGGCGAAAAACTGTTTTTT	CATSRDTGGEKLFF
TRBV11-3	TRBJ2-7	TRBD1	once	TGTGCCAGCAGCCGACAGGGATACGAGCAGTACTTC	CASSRQGYEQYF
TRBV19	TRBJ1-5	TRBD1	NA	TGTGCCAGTAGTATAGGGGACAGGGGTCGCAATCAGCCCCAGCATTTT	CASSIGDRGRNQPQHF
TRBV16	TRBJ2-7	NA	once	TGTGCCAGCAGTCTTACAGTCTTTATCTACGAGCAGTACTTC	CASSLTVFIYEQYF
TRBV5-1	TRBJ1-1	NA	NA	TGCGCCAGCAGCTTACTGATCTTAACGGGGGACACTGAAGCTTTCTTT	CASSLLILTGDTEAFF
TRBV29-1	TRBJ1-1	NA	NA	TGCAGCGTTGAGGGGGGGAACACTGAAGCTTTCTTT	CSVEGGNTEAFF
TRBV4-1	TRBJ2-5	NA	NA	TGCGCCAGCAGCCCCCTTGAGGGAATGAGCCGAAAAGAGACCCAGTACTTC	CASSPLEGMSRKETQYF
TRBV7-6	TRBJ1-1	TRBD1	NA	TGTGCCAGCAGGCCTGATGGGACAGGGAGGTTTTTGAACACTGAAGCTTTCTTT	CASRPDGTGRFLNTEAFF
TRBV9	TRBJ2-1	TRBD2	NA	TGTGCCAGCAGCGACCCTCATGCGGGGGGTCGCAATGAGCAGTTCTTC	CASSDPHAGGRNEQFF
TRBV25-1	TRBJ1-2	TRBD1	few	TGTGCCAGCAGTGGAACTTCCGGGACAGGGTGTTATGGCTACACCTTC	CASSGTSGTGCYGYTF
TRBV27	TRBJ1-5	TRBD1	NA	TGTGCCAGCAGTTCTCGTATGGACAGGGGTCACAATCAGCCCCAGCATTTT	CASSSRMDRGHNQPQHF
TRBV5-1	TRBJ2-7	NA	NA	TGCGCCAGCAGCCCCGGGAGCTCCTACGAGCAGTACTTC	CASSPGSSYEQYF
TRBV7-6	TRBJ2-7	TRBD1	NA	TGTGCCAGCAGCTCACGGGACAGAGCCTCCTACGAGCAGTACTTC	CASSSRDRASYEQYF
TRBV4-2	TRBJ1-3	NA	NA	TGTGCCAGCAGCCAAGATAGGGAAACTAGCTCTGGAAACACCATATATTTT	CASSQDRETSSGNTIYF
TRBV2	TRBJ1-1	NA	NA	TGTGCCAGCAGTGAAAGAGGTCTTGAAGCTTTCTTT	CASSERGLEAFF
TRBV27	TRBJ1-6	TRBD1	NA	TGTGCCAGCAGTCGAAGCCCCGGGACAGCTAATTCACCCCTCCACTTT	CASSRSPGTANSPLHF
TRBV13	TRBJ2-3	NA	NA	TGTGCCAGCAGCCCAAAAGGGGGGGACGGCACAGATACGCAGTATTTT	CASSPKGGDGTDTQYF
TRBV7-2	TRBJ2-5	NA	NA	TGTGCCAGCAGCCGATACGACAGGCCCTATCAAGAGACCCAGTACTTC	CASSRYDRPYQETQYF
TRBV28	TRBJ1-2	TRBD1	NA	TGTGCCAGCAGTTCCAGGGGGCTTAACTATGGCTACACCTTC	CASSSRGLNYGYTF
TRBV9	TRBJ1-2	NA	once	TGTGCCAGCAGCGCTCGGTCCTCCCCATATGGCTACACCTTC	CASSARSSPYGYTF
TRBV28	TRBJ1-6	NA	NA	TGTGCCAGCAGTTTCAAAGAGGGAAGGGATAATTCACCCCTCCACTTT	CASSFKEGRDNSPLHF
TRBV10-3	TRBJ2-1	TRBD2	once	TGTGCCAGCCTAGCGGGTCCCTACAATGAGCAGTTCTTC	CASLAGPYNEQFF
TRBV5-6	TRBJ2-7	NA	NA	TGTGCCAGCAGCTTGGCTGTATCGTCTTCAGTTCCCCACTACGAGCAGTACTTC	CASSLAVSSSVPHYEQYF
TRBV6-1	TRBJ2-2	TRBD1	NA	TGTGCCAGCAGTGAATGGGGACAGGCAAAGGACGGGGAGCTGTTTTTT	CASSEWGQAKDGELFF
TRBV6-5	TRBJ2-2	TRBD1	few	TGTGCCAGCACCCTGGACAGGGGAAGCACCGGGGAGCTGTTTTTT	CASTLDRGSTGELFF
TRBV4-3	TRBJ1-2	NA	NA	TGCGCCAGCATGCGGGATCTATCGGATAGATGGACGGGATATGGCTACACCTTC	CASMRDLSDRWTGYGYTF
TRBV9	TRBJ2-6	NA	NA	TGTGCCAGCACATGGGGCCTCCTGACTGGGGCCAACGTCCTGACTTTC	CASTWGLLTGANVLTF
TRBV11-2	TRBJ1-1	NA	few	TGTGCCAGCAGACAGGGCCCCCTGGGGGCTGAAGCTTTCTTT	CASRQGPLGAEAFF
TRBV27	TRBJ2-3	NA	few	NA	CASSSSQGTRRTDTQYF
TRBV27	TRBJ1-5	TRBD1	NA	TGTGCCAGCAGTCTAAGACAGGGGGCAGGGGGTCAGCCCCAGCATTTT	CASSLRQGAGGQPQHF
TRBV5-5	TRBJ1-5	NA	NA	TGTGCCAGCAGCCATCTCACACCAGAAAGCAATCAGCCCCAGCATTTT	CASSHLTPESNQPQHF
TRBV7-2	TRBJ2-7	NA	NA	TGTGCCAGCAGCTTAGGGGCTGGCCTGGGGGGCTACGAGCAGTACTTC	CASSLGAGLGGYEQYF
TRBV2	TRBJ2-5	NA	NA	TGTGCCAGCACAGGGGAGACCCAGTACTTC	CASTGETQYF
TRBV27	TRBJ1-1	NA	NA	TGTGCCAGCAGTTTATCGGCGAACACTGAAGCTTTCTTT	CASSLSANTEAFF
TRBV14	TRBJ2-1	NA	NA	TGTGCCAGCAGCCAAGAAGGCTTAGCGGCAACCTACAATGAGCAGTTCTTC	CASSQEGLAATYNEQFF
TRBV28	TRBJ1-2	NA	once	TGTGCCAGCAGTCACCCCTTGAGGCAGTTCTATGGCTACACCTTC	CASSHPLRQFYGYTF
TRBV23-1	TRBJ2-2	NA	once	TGCGCCAGCAGTCAGATCAGTGGTCAGGGCCCCACCGGGGAGCTGTTTTTT	CASSQISGQGPTGELFF
TRBV4-1	TRBJ2-3	TRBD2	NA	TGCGCCAGCAGCCAAGTCTCGCTGTTAAAGGAGCGGGGGAGACGCACAGATACGCAGTATTTT	CASSQVSLLKERGRRTDTQYF
TRBV6-6	TRBJ1-1	TRBD1	NA	TGTGCCAGCCGGATTCAGGGGGCGCACGCTGAAGCTTTCTTT	CASRIQGAHAEAFF
TRBV25-1	TRBJ2-7	NA	NA	TGTGCCAGCAGTGATCCCGGGGGGCCCGCCTACGAGCAGTACTTC	CASSDPGGPAYEQYF
TRBV27	TRBJ2-1	NA	once	TGTGCCAGCAGTTTTTCGTACTACAATGAGCAGTTCTTC	CASSFSYYNEQFF
TRBV29-1	TRBJ2-7	NA	NA	TGCAGCGTTGCGGTCGGGCCTCGCGTCGGGGTCTACGAGCAGTACTTC	CSVAVGPRVGVYEQYF
TRBV10-1	TRBJ2-1	TRBD2	NA	TGCGCCAGCAGTGTCTCCTTAGCGGGGGCCGACAATGAGCAGTTCTTC	CASSVSLAGADNEQFF
TRBV6-6	TRBJ1-2	TRBD1	NA	TGTGCCAGCACTTTGTCGGACAGGGATAACTATGGCTACACCTTC	CASTLSDRDNYGYTF
TRBV9	TRBJ2-2	NA	NA	TGTGCCAGCAGCGTAGCCAGCCCGCGCGGGACCGGGGAGCTGTTTTTT	CASSVASPRGTGELFF
TRBV6-5	TRBJ1-6	TRBD1	NA	TGTGCCAGCAGTTACTCCCGGACAGGGGGACTGTCACCCCTCCACTTT	CASSYSRTGGLSPLHF
TRBV4-3	TRBJ2-3	TRBD2	NA	TGCGCCAGCAGCCAAGCACCGGCAGCGGGAGTCACAGATACGCAGTATTTT	CASSQAPAAGVTDTQYF
TRBV6-6	TRBJ1-2	NA	few	TGTGCCAGCAGTTCAACCCGAACAGGGATTTCTGGCTACACCTTC	CASSSTRTGISGYTF
TRBV5-5	TRBJ2-2	TRBD1	once	TGTGCCAGCAGCGTAGCATCCGGGACAGGGGGCGACAACACCGGGGAGCTGTTTTTT	CASSVASGTGGDNTGELFF